Below, 15 T cell receptor beta chains from the same sample are listed, as sequenced in a study of post-analysis software for immune sequencing data. TCR beta libraries were prepared from cDNA with unique molecular identifiers. TCRdb independently ran MiXCR on the PCR reads; one entry per CDR3 protein. The sample has about 160,000 distinct CDR3 sequences, roughly 34% seen once; the top ten hold 28%. The material was blood, obtained after autologous hematopoietic stem cell transplantation. These receptors were obtained from a girl between 5 and 17 years old with multiple sclerosis.

This chain uses TRBV5-1 with TRBJ2-3; no clear D gene. This CDR3 region has 14 residues. The V gene lost 3 bases and the J gene lost 3 bases, with 11 bases spanning the gap. Per germline, CDR1 SGHRS and CDR2 YFSETQ. The CDR3 DNA sequence: TGCGCCAGCAGCTCTAGGTACCCTACAGATACGCAGTATTTT. Protein product: CASSSRYPTDTQYF.

The chain is built from TRBV10-3 and TRBJ2-7, with 11 bases identical to TRBD1. The CDR3 consists of 15 residues. In germline, CDR1 is ENHRY, CDR2 SYGVKD. V shed 8 bases and J 4 bases; nucleotides not matched to a gene: 10. The CDR3 sequence is CAIEDAGTGGYEQYF. The CDR3 region has the DNA TGTGCCATCGAGGACGCGGGGACAGGGGGTTACGAGCAGTACTTC.

This clonotype was counted once. This chain connects TRBV20-1 to TRBJ2-1; 7 bases align to TRBD2. The junction had 11 bases not matched to a gene; V was cut back by 5 bases and J by 10 bases. Germline loops: CDR1 DFQATT, CDR2 SNEGSKA (reference sequence). This CDR3 has 13 amino acids. For the CDR3, the DNA is TGCAGTGCTCGAGCGGGGAGCTCGGGGGAGCAGTTCTTC. It specifies CSARAGSSGEQFF.

V gene TRBV7-3 combines with J gene TRBJ2-1; 9 nucleotides align to TRBD2. Trimming removed 5 bases from V and 6 bases from J; junction bases left unmatched: 11. This CDR3 is built from 16 residues. Germline values: CDR1 SGHTA, CDR2 FQGTGA. CDR3: CASSTQPGLAGNEQFF. CDR3 DNA sequence: TGTGCCAGCAGCACCCAACCGGGACTAGCAGGCAATGAGCAGTTCTTC.

Only a few counts were recorded for this clonotype. This chain links TRBV29-1 with TRBJ1-1; weak D call: TRBD1 (6 bases). This CDR3 comprises 13 residues. Germline CDR1 SQVTM, CDR2 ANQGSEA. The V and J ends lost 5 bases and 1 base respectively, with 11 bases between them. The CDR3 DNA reads TGCAGCGTTCCAGGGGTGAGGAACACTGAAGCTTTCTTT. Protein product: CSVPGVRNTEAFF.

This clonotype was found many times. V gene TRBV24-1 combines with J gene TRBJ2-1, with 7 positions matching TRBD2. The CDR3 sequence is 16 residues long. Germline assignment: CDR1 KGHDR and CDR2 SFDVKD. V dropped 4 bases and J dropped 3; count of bases not matched to a gene: 8. The CDR3 reads CATSDPASGDYNEQFF. In DNA form, the CDR3 reads TGTGCCACCAGTGACCCCGCTAGCGGAGACTACAATGAGCAGTTCTTC.

On this clonotype: A read error may be the cause here, since a much bigger clone is one base away. The rearrangement joins TRBV29-1 to TRBJ2-6, with D uncertain. The germline gives CDR1 SQVTM, CDR2 ANQGSEA. The length of the CDR3 is 16 residues. The V end was cut by 7 bases, the J end by 0 bases, with 16 bases between. In DNA form, the CDR3 reads TGCAGCGCCCTACCTCCTGCAAACTCTGGGGCCAACGTCCTGACTTTC. As protein: CSALPPANSGANVLTF.

This clonotype was detected only a few times. This sequence joins TRBV4-2 and TRBJ2-6, with a tentative D call TRBD2 (5 bases). CDR1 and CDR2 from the germline V gene are LGHNA and YNFKEQ. Between the trimmed V and J ends, which lost 3 bases and 4 bases, there was a span of 10 bases. This CDR3 region has 15 residues. This CDR3 reads CASSHEGLGANVLTF. The DNA for the CDR3 is TGTGCCAGCAGCCACGAGGGTTTAGGGGCCAACGTCCTGACTTTC.

The V call is TRBV7-9, the J call TRBJ2-4; tentative D call: TRBD2 (6 bases). The better agreement between TRBJ2-7 and the DNA end casts doubt on the J call. The CDR3 has 14 amino acids. CDR1 and CDR2 (germline): SEHNR, FQNEAQ (reference sequence). CDR3 sequence (DNA): TGTGCCAGCAGCACGCCGGGGGTTAGCTACGAGCAGTACTTC. This codes for CASSTPGVSYEQYF.

Concerning this clonotype itself: A much bigger clone sits one base away, suggesting this may be a read error. CDR3 DNA: TGCAGTGCTGGCCCAGCGGGAGGGTACAATGAGCAGTTCTTC. It specifies CSAGPAGGYNEQFF. The chain has TRBV20-1 and TRBJ2-1; TRBD2 matches at 10 bases. V shed 5 bases, J shed 4 bases, and the junction held 5 bases outside the gene matches. Germline values: CDR1 DFQATT, CDR2 SNEGSKA (reference sequence). The CDR3 is made up of 14 amino acids.

CDR3 bases: TGCAGTGCGCGTAGGGGGACTAATGAAAAACTGTTTTTT. Encoded protein: CSARRGTNEKLFF. The chain employs TRBV20-1 and TRBJ1-4, with D tentatively TRBD1 (6 bases). Germline assignment: CDR1 DFQATT and CDR2 SNEGSKA (reference sequence). Trimming stripped 6 bases from V and 2 bases from J, with 10 bases between. The CDR3 is 13 amino acids.

This clonotype appeared once. The V and J genes are TRBV20-1 and TRBJ2-1, with 8 bases matching TRBD2. The CDR3 loop spans 16 amino acids. Germline loops: CDR1 DFQATT, CDR2 SNEGSKA (reference sequence). The junction had 9 bases not matched to a gene; V was cut back by 0 bases and J by 5 bases. CDR3 bases: TGCAGTGCTAGAGATATCGGGGGGGGCCTGGACAATGAGCAGTTCTTC. It is translated as CSARDIGGGLDNEQFF.

This clonotype was seen ten or more times. The chain has TRBV4-3 and TRBJ2-6; the D is unclear. V was cut by 3 bases and J by 3 bases, with 9 bases left in between. Germline V gene data show CDR1 as LGHNA and CDR2 as YSLEER. The CDR3 totals 15 residues. The CDR3 bases are TGCGCCAGCAGCCAGACGAGAGGTGGGGCCAACGTCCTGACTTTC. Translating it yields CASSQTRGGANVLTF.

The rearrangement links TRBV5-1 to TRBJ2-2, with 10 bases lining up with TRBD1. CDR1 and CDR2 from the germline V gene are SGHRS and YFSETQ. V lost 7 bases and J lost 1; bases outside the gene matches: 1. The CDR3 sequence is 14 residues long. CDR3 region: CASGTGENTGELFF. CDR3 in DNA: TGCGCCAGCGGGACAGGGGAGAACACCGGGGAGCTGTTTTTT. The entire variable domain, with the rest obtained from reference TRBV5-1 and TRBJ2-2, is as follows: KAGVTQTPRYLIKTRGQQVTLSCSPISGHRSVSWYQQTPGQGLQFLFEYFSETQRNKGNFPGRFSGRQFSNSRSEMNVSTLELGDSALYLCASGTGENTGELFFGEGSRLTVL.

Concerning this clonotype itself: A much larger clone is a single base away; this may be a read error. The V call is TRBV2, the J call TRBJ2-5, with 12 bases matching TRBD2. J lost 11 bases, V lost 4 bases, and 14 bases had no gene match. Looked up from germline, CDR1 is SNHLY and CDR2 is FYNNEI. The CDR3 is 16 amino acids. The CDR3 loop reads CASSGLAGDSRHEQYF. DNA for the CDR3: TGTGCCAGCAGTGGACTAGCGGGAGACTCGAGGCATGAGCAGTACTTC. Complete variable domain (other parts from reference TRBV2 and TRBJ2-5): EPEVTQTPSHQVTQMGQEVILRCVPISNHLYFYWYRQILGQKVEFLVSFYNNEISEKSEIFDDQFSVERPDGSNFTLKIRSTKLEDSAMYFCASSGLAGDSRHEQYFGPGTRLLVL.